This passage covers 27 T cell receptor beta chains from one sample sequenced in a study of T-cell memory formation after mild COVID-19. TCRdb itself ran the 5' RACE reads through MiXCR, one entry per CDR3 protein. The sample carries a few hundred thousand distinct CDR3 sequences, roughly a tenth recorded once. The sample taken for sequencing was PBMCs or a T cell subset sorted from them (not recorded which). These receptors came from a young man who had mild COVID-19 (a few samples of this study predate the infection). Cell type and time point are not known.

In its sample, this clonotype was seen a few times. CDR3 protein: CASSPRGPGETQYF. DNA for the CDR3: TGTGCCAGCAGCCCGAGGGGGCCTGGGGAGACCCAGTACTTC. The V call is TRBV7-2, the J call TRBJ2-5, with 7 bases that match TRBD1. The germline CDR1 and CDR2 sequences are SGHTA and FQGNSA. This CDR3 has 14 residues. Losses at the gene ends were 5 bases for V and 5 bases for J; bases not matched to a gene: 8.

This clonotype has at least ten counts. The V and J genes are TRBV5-1 and TRBJ2-3, with 8 bases fitting TRBD1. This CDR3 comprises 15 residues. Trimming took 0 bases from V and 7 from J; bases not matched to a gene: 7. Germline-derived CDR1 and CDR2 are SGHRS and YFSETQ. CDR3 in amino acids: CASSLEGTGTNTQYF. In nucleotides, the CDR3 is TGCGCCAGCAGCTTGGAGGGGACAGGTACGAATACGCAGTATTTT. The full variable domain, with the rest looked up from reference TRBV5-1 and TRBJ2-3, is KAGVTQTPRYLIKTRGQQVTLSCSPISGHRSVSWYQQTPGQGLQFLFEYFSETQRNKGNFPGRFSGRQFSNSRSEMNVSTLELGDSALYLCASSLEGTGTNTQYFGPGTRLTVL.

The chain recombines TRBV5-1 with TRBJ1-4; D gene unclear. The CDR3 runs 17 residues. Deletions cut 0 bases from V and 2 bases from J, with 14 bases between. Germline V CDR1 and CDR2: SGHRS, YFSETQ. In nucleotides, the CDR3 is TGCGCCAGCAGCTTGGGACGGATCCCTACTACTAATGAAAAACTGTTTTTT. It translates to CASSLGRIPTTNEKLFF.

This chain uses TRBV2 with TRBJ2-3; D is uncertain. With 4 bases removed from V and 4 bases from J, the gap between germline ends came to 9 bases. Looked up from germline, CDR1 is SNHLY and CDR2 is FYNNEI. The CDR3 is 13 residues long. CDR3 nucleotides: TGTGCCAGCAGTGTAAGAATGGCAGATACGCAGTATTTT. Translated: CASSVRMADTQYF.

The chain uses TRBV7-2 and TRBJ2-7, with D perhaps matching TRBD2 (6 bases). V dropped 4 bases and J dropped 4 bases, with 20 bases sitting between them. The CDR3 has 16 residues. In germline, CDR1 is SGHTA, CDR2 FQGNSA. The chain's CDR3 is CASSSGGPSELYEQYV. CDR3 nucleotide sequence: TGTGCCAGCAGCTCCGGCGGGCCTAGCGAGTTATACGAGCAGTACGTC.

A few counts support this clonotype. The V call is TRBV3-1, the J call TRBJ2-6; D call uncertain. The CDR3 covers 15 residues. V dropped 2 bases and J dropped 0 bases, with 5 bases sitting between them. Germline CDR1 reads LGHDT; CDR2 reads YNNKEL (reference sequence). The CDR3 here is CASSQFSSGANVLTF. CDR3 bases: TGTGCCAGCAGCCAATTCAGCTCTGGGGCCAACGTCCTGACTTTC. The entire variable domain, with the rest obtained from reference TRBV3-1 and TRBJ2-6, is as follows: DTAVSQTPKYLVTQMGNDKSIKCEQNLGHDTMYWYKQDSKKFLKIMFSYNNKELIINETVPNRFSPKSPDKAHLNLHINSLELGDSAVYFCASSQFSSGANVLTFGAGSRLTVL.

As concerns this clonotype: No conserved phenylalanine or tryptophan ends this CDR3, so it is likely a read error. The chain employs TRBV7-2 and TRBJ2-3, with D uncertain. V lost 0 bases and J 4 bases, leaving 5 bases between the germline ends. This CDR3 spans 13 amino acids. The germline CDR1 and CDR2 sequences are SGHTA and FQGNSA. The CDR3 loop reads CASSLALPDTQYL. The CDR3 DNA sequence: TGTGCCAGCAGCTTAGCGTTACCAGATACGCAGTATCTT.

Many counts were recorded for this clonotype. The V gene is TRBV29-1, the J gene TRBJ1-2; D is unresolved. Between the trimmed V and J ends, which lost 3 bases and 2 bases, there was a span of 10 bases. The CDR3 has 13 amino acids. CDR1 SQVTM and CDR2 ANQGSEA come from the germline V gene. CDR3 region: CSVEGSSNYGYTF. CDR3 coding DNA: TGCAGCGTTGAGGGGTCGTCGAACTATGGCTACACCTTC.

This clonotype was recorded once. This chain links TRBV7-6 with TRBJ1-1; tentative D call: TRBD1 (6 bases). V lost 5 bases and J lost 1, with 11 bases in between. The CDR3 runs 14 residues. Germline values: CDR1 SGHVS, CDR2 FNYEAQ. CDR3 protein: CASSPEGGNTEAFF. CDR3 DNA sequence: TGTGCCAGCAGCCCCGAGGGGGGGAACACTGAAGCTTTCTTT.

This clonotype has a handful of counts. The chain carries TRBV18 and TRBJ2-1; 9 positions match TRBD1. With 6 bases clipped from V and 10 bases from J, the junction kept 16 bases outside the gene matches. The CDR3 is 16 amino acids. Germline V gene data show CDR1 as KGHSH and CDR2 as LQKENI. CDR3 region: CASSLNPGQGIGEQFF. The CDR3 region has the DNA TGTGCCAGCTCTCTAAACCCGGGACAGGGCATAGGAGAGCAGTTCTTC.

This clonotype was found a few times. J is TRBJ2-3 and V is TRBV7-3, with D tentatively TRBD1 or TRBD2 (6 bases each). This CDR3 is built from 15 residues. V was shortened by 2 bases and J by 2 bases, with 11 bases between the two germline ends. The germline gives CDR1 SGHTA, CDR2 FQGTGA. The CDR3 protein is CASSLVGGPTDTQYF. DNA of the CDR3: TGTGCCAGCAGCTTAGTCGGGGGCCCCACAGATACGCAGTATTTT.

The rearrangement links TRBV5-1 to TRBJ2-6; no clear D gene. Looked up from germline, CDR1 is SGHRS and CDR2 is YFSETQ. This CDR3 region has 14 residues. Trimming removed 0 bases from V and 4 bases from J, with 5 bases in between. CDR3 region: CASSLDTGANVLTF. The CDR3 DNA reads as TGCGCCAGCAGCTTGGATACCGGGGCCAACGTCCTGACTTTC. The whole variable domain, remainder taken from reference TRBV5-1 and TRBJ2-6, is KAGVTQTPRYLIKTRGQQVTLSCSPISGHRSVSWYQQTPGQGLQFLFEYFSETQRNKGNFPGRFSGRQFSNSRSEMNVSTLELGDSALYLCASSLDTGANVLTFGAGSRLTVL.

This clonotype was seen repeatedly, ten times or more. The gene calls are TRBV5-1 and TRBJ2-2; TRBD1 matches 8 bases. Germline V gives CDR1 SGHRS, CDR2 YFSETQ. Trimming removed 4 bases from V and 3 bases from J; junction bases left unmatched: 5. CDR3 length: 15 residues. Here the CDR3 reads CASSPGQGDTGELFF. Here the CDR3 DNA reads TGCGCCAGCAGCCCAGGACAGGGTGACACCGGGGAGCTGTTTTTT.

This sequence joins TRBV29-1 and TRBJ2-3; D is perhaps TRBD1 (6 bases). V was pared by 6 bases and J by 3 bases, with 16 bases between. Germline CDR1 reads SQVTM; CDR2 reads ANQGSEA. The CDR3 spans 14 residues. The CDR3 loop is CSVANRVQTDTQYF. DNA of the CDR3: TGCAGCGTCGCCAACAGGGTTCAGACAGATACGCAGTATTTT.

J is TRBJ2-5 and V is TRBV5-1; D unclear. V was pared by 4 bases and J by 2 bases, with 9 bases between. Germline V lookup: CDR1 SGHRS, CDR2 YFSETQ. This CDR3 is built from 13 residues. The CDR3 coding sequence is TGCGCCAGCAGCCCGCAAATACAAGAGACCCAGTACTTC. Encoded protein: CASSPQIQETQYF.

This clonotype was counted ten times or more. The rearrangement uses TRBV7-2 and TRBJ2-5, with 10 bases lining up with TRBD1. CDR3 length equals 16 residues. V shed 1 base and J 5 bases; nucleotides not matched to a gene: 7. Germline V gene sequence: CDR1 SGHTA, CDR2 FQGNSA. The CDR3 sequence: CASSLGTGGLTETQYF. The CDR3, as DNA: TGTGCCAGCAGCTTAGGGACAGGGGGTTTGACGGAGACCCAGTACTTC.

V gene TRBV7-2 combines with J gene TRBJ1-4; D is uncertain. From germline, CDR1 is SGHTA and CDR2 FQGNSA. The CDR3 covers 18 residues. V lost 3 bases and J lost 6, with 23 bases in between. The CDR3 region is CASSLPESWAPKHEKLFF. The CDR3 nucleotides are TGTGCCAGCAGCTTGCCTGAATCTTGGGCACCGAAACATGAAAAACTGTTTTTT.

The sample holds a few counts of this clonotype. The V gene is TRBV6-6, the J gene TRBJ2-3, with 7 bases that match TRBD2. The CDR3 loop spans 12 amino acids. Germline assignment: CDR1 MNHNY and CDR2 SVGAGI (reference sequence). V lost 2 bases to trimming and J lost 10 bases; unmatched junction nucleotides: 3. CDR3 nucleotide sequence: TGTGCCAGCAGTTACGGGGACTACTCGCAGTATTTT. Protein: CASSYGDYSQYF.

The chain is built from TRBV7-3 and TRBJ2-3; TRBD2 might be the D (5 bases). The CDR3 is 15 residues long. V lost 2 bases and J lost 0, with 9 bases in between. Germline CDR1 is SGHTA and CDR2 is FQGTGA. CDR3 sequence (DNA): TGTGCCAGCAGCTTACGGCGGACTAGCACAGATACGCAGTATTTT. It yields the protein CASSLRRTSTDTQYF.

In its sample, this clonotype was seen a few times. The chain links TRBV29-1 to TRBJ1-3; the match to TRBD1 covers 8 bases. In germline, CDR1 is SQVTM, CDR2 ANQGSEA. Trimming at V came to 7 bases and at J to 1 base, leaving 9 bases not matched to a gene. The CDR3 is 15 amino acids. DNA for the CDR3: TGCAGCGATCCGACAGGGGCCTTTTCTGGAAACACCATATATTTT. It yields the protein CSDPTGAFSGNTIYF.

The rearrangement joins TRBV9 to TRBJ1-2; TRBD1 matches at 8 bases. The CDR3 sequence is 16 residues long. Germline V lookup: CDR1 SGDLS, CDR2 YYNGEE. V gave up 1 base and J gave up 7 bases; unmatched junction bases: 12. DNA for the CDR3: TGTGCCAGCAGCGTATGGTCCGGACAGGGAGTTGGTGGCTACACCTTC. Translation gives CASSVWSGQGVGGYTF.

The chain employs TRBV28 and TRBJ2-2, with 10 nucleotides matching TRBD1. The germline gives CDR1 MDHEN, CDR2 SYDVKM. Trimming at V came to 6 bases and at J to 3 bases, leaving 1 base not matched to a gene. The length of the CDR3 is 14 residues. The CDR3 sequence is CASRGTGDTGELFF. CDR3 bases: TGTGCCAGCAGGGGGACAGGGGACACCGGGGAGCTGTTTTTT.

Here the CDR3 reads CASSLVPYMNTEAFF. Here the CDR3 DNA reads TGTGCCAGCAGCTTGGTACCGTACATGAACACTGAAGCTTTCTTT. The V gene is TRBV5-5, the J gene TRBJ1-1, with no clear D. The V gene's germline CDR1 is SGHKS and CDR2 YYEKEE (reference sequence). This CDR3 region has 15 residues. V dropped 0 bases and J dropped 0 bases, with 9 bases sitting between them.

This clonotype was seen more than once but under ten times. CDR3 DNA: TGCGCCAGCAGCTACGGCGTAGCTAGCACAGATACGCAGTATTTT. This sequence encodes CASSYGVASTDTQYF. The chain recombines TRBV5-1 with TRBJ2-3; no clear D gene. V was pared by 3 bases and J by 0 bases, with 11 bases between. Germline V gene sequence: CDR1 SGHRS, CDR2 YFSETQ. The CDR3 runs to 15 residues.

The V call is TRBV18, the J call TRBJ1-6; D gene uncertain. This CDR3 is built from 14 residues. V was cut by 3 bases and J by 9 bases, with 12 bases left in between. In germline, CDR1 is KGHSH, CDR2 LQKENI. This CDR3 is CASSPNDRISPLHF. The DNA for the CDR3 is TGTGCCAGCTCACCCAATGATCGTATTTCACCCCTCCACTTT.

This chain joins TRBV18 and TRBJ2-7; TRBD2 is a possible D gene (5 bases). V was clipped by 9 bases and J by 6 bases, with 12 bases between them. This CDR3 contains 11 residues. CDR1 is KGHSH and CDR2 is LQKENI in the germline V gene. CDR3 DNA sequence: TGTGCCAGTTCCACCGGGGTCGAGCAGTACGTC. The encoded protein is CASSTGVEQYV.

This clonotype was detected a few times. The V call is TRBV12-3 or TRBV12-4, the J call TRBJ2-1; 8 nucleotides align to TRBD2. V gave up 5 bases and J gave up 1 base; unmatched junction bases: 13. This CDR3 has 18 amino acids. For the CDR3, the DNA is TGTGCCAGCAGTCCGGCCGTAGGCGGGGGGCCTTCCTACAATGAGCAGTTCTTC. It is translated as CASSPAVGGGPSYNEQFF.